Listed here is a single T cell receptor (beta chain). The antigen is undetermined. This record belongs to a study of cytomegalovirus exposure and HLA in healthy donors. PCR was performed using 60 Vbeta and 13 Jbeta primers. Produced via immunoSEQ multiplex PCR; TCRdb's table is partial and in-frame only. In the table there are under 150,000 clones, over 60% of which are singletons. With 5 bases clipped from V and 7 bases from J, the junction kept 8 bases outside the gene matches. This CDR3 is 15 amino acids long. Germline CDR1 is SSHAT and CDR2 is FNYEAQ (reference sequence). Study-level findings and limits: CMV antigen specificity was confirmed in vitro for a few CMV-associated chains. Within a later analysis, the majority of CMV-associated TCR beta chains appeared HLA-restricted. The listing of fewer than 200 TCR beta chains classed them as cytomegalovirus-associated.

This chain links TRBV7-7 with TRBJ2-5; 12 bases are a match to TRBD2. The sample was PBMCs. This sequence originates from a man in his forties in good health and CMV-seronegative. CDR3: CASSPRTSGMGTQYF. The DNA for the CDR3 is TGTGCCAGCAGCCCTAGGACTAGCGGGATGGGGACCCAGTACTTC.